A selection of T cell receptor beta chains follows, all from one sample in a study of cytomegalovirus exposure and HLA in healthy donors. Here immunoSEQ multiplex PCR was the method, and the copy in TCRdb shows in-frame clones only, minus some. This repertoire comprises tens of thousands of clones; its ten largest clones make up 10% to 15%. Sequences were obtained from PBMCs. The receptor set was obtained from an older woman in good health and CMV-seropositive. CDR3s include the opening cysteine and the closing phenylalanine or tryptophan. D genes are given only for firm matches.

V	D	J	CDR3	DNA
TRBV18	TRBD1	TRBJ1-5	CASSPPGGTGGGNQPQHF	TGTGCCAGCTCACCACCGGGAGGGACAGGGGGAGGCAATCAGCCCCAGCATTTT
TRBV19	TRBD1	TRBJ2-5	CASSIGTGGVETQYF	TGTGCCAGTAGTATAGGGACAGGGGGCGTAGAGACCCAGTACTTC
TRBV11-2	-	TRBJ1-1	CASSLQENTEAFF	TGTGCCAGCAGCTTACAGGAGAACACTGAAGCTTTCTTT
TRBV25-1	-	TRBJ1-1	CASVGRLNTEAFF	TGTGCCAGCGTCGGGAGACTGAACACTGAAGCTTTCTTT
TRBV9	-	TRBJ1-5	CASGGGSNQPQHF	TGTGCCAGCGGGGGGGGGAGCAATCAGCCCCAGCATTTT
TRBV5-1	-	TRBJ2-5	CASSLFAGEQETQYF	TGCGCCAGCAGCCTTTTCGCAGGGGAGCAAGAGACCCAGTACTTC
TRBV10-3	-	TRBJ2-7	CAIRGAGTGTDSYEQYF	TGTGCCATCAGAGGCGCGGGGACCGGGACGGATTCCTACGAGCAGTACTTC
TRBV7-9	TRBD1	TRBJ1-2	CASSGGPRQGANGYTF	TGTGCCAGCAGCGGAGGACCCCGACAGGGGGCAAATGGCTACACCTTC
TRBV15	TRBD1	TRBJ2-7	CATSRGQGSYEQYF	TGTGCCACCAGCAGGGGACAGGGTTCCTACGAGCAGTACTTC
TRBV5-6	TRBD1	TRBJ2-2	CASIEQGAGTGELFF	TGTGCCAGCATCGAACAGGGGGCGGGGACCGGGGAGCTGTTTTTT
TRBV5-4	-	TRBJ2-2	CASSLRQFTGELFF	TGTGCCAGCAGCTTACGACAATTCACCGGGGAGCTGTTTTTT
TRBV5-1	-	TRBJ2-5	CASSSGKPQETQYF	TGCGCCAGCAGCTCCGGGAAGCCCCAAGAGACCCAGTACTTC
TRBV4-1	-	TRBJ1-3	CASSQALGEAAISGNTIYF	TGCGCCAGCAGCCAGGCCCTTGGGGAGGCAGCCATCTCTGGAAACACCATATATTTT
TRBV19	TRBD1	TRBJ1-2	CASSSQDRGTIGGYTF	TGTGCCAGTAGTTCACAGGACAGGGGCACGATTGGTGGCTACACCTTC
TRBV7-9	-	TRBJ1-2	CASSSHREPLGGYTF	TGTGCCAGCAGCTCCCACAGGGAACCCTTAGGTGGCTACACCTTC
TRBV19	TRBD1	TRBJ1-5	CASSMTGGGQPQHF	TGTGCCAGTAGTATGACAGGGGGAGGCCAGCCCCAGCATTTT
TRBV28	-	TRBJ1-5	CASSFLGAGRSGNQPQHF	TGTGCCAGCAGTTTCCTGGGGGCAGGGCGGTCGGGCAATCAGCCCCAGCATTTT
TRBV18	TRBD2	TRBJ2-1	CASSPRGAGGPYNEQFF	TGTGCCAGCTCACCAAGGGGCGCGGGGGGTCCTTACAATGAGCAGTTCTTC
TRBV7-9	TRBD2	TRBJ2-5	CASNPTSGEETQYF	TGTGCCAGCAACCCGACTAGCGGAGAAGAGACCCAGTACTTC
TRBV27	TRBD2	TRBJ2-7	CASSLKGSWGGSYEQYF	TGTGCCAGCAGTTTAAAGGGGTCGTGGGGGGGCTCCTACGAGCAGTACTTC
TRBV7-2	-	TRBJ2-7	CASSLTGEQYF	TGTGCCAGCAGCTTAACTGGCGAGCAGTACTTC
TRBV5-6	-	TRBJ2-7	CASSSLTSEQYF	TGTGCCAGCAGCTCCCTGACTAGCGAGCAGTACTTC
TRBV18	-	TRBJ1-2	CASSPLGGYGYTF	TGTGCCAGCTCACCATTGGGGGGCTATGGCTACACCTTC
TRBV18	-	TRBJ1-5	CASSPGPNQPQHF	TGTGCCAGCTCACCGGGGCCTAATCAGCCCCAGCATTTT
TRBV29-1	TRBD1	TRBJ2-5	CSVARQGGQETQYF	TGCAGCGTTGCGCGACAGGGGGGACAAGAGACCCAGTACTTC
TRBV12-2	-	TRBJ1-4	CASRLAGGRGEKLFF	TGTGCAAGTCGCTTAGCGGGGGGGCGAGGAGAAAAACTGTTTTTT
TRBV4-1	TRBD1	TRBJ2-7	CASSQILKAGQADIYEQYF	TGCGCCAGCAGCCAGATATTGAAGGCCGGACAGGCGGATATCTACGAGCAGTACTTC
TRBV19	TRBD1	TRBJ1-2	CASRKRGTGASDYGYTF	TGTGCCAGTAGGAAAAGGGGGACAGGGGCCTCGGACTATGGCTACACCTTC
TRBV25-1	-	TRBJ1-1	CASLGSAEAFF	TGTGCCAGCCTCGGGAGCGCTGAAGCTTTCTTT
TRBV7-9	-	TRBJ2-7	CASSPPTLSSYEQYF	TGTGCCAGCAGCCCCCCGACACTTAGCTCCTACGAGCAGTACTTC
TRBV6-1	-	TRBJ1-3	CASSEGPYSGNTIYF	TGTGCCAGCAGTGAAGGCCCCTATTCTGGAAACACCATATATTTT
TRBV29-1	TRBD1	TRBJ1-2	CSVREDGEDREHYGYTF	TGCAGCGTTCGGGAGGATGGGGAGGACAGGGAGCATTATGGCTACACCTTC
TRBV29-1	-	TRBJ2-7	CSARAFGGYEQYF	TGCAGCGCAAGGGCCTTCGGGGGCTACGAGCAGTACTTC
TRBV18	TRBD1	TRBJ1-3	CASSPGDRALGNTIYF	TGTGCCAGCTCACCCGGGGACAGGGCTCTCGGAAACACCATATATTTT
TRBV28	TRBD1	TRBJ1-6	CASSLDRGYSPLHF	TGTGCCAGCAGTTTGGACAGGGGGTACTCACCCCTCCACTTT
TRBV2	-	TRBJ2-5	CASSEDRVTQYF	TGTGCCAGCAGTGAAGACAGAGTGACCCAGTACTTC
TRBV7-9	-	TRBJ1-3	CASSLAQGGPGTGNTIYF	TGTGCCAGCAGCTTAGCCCAAGGGGGACCTGGTACTGGAAACACCATATATTTT
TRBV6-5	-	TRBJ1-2	CASSLRQTNYGYTF	TGTGCCAGCAGCCTGAGACAGACTAACTATGGCTACACCTTC
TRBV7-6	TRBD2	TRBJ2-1	CASSLEASGGHSARPFF	TGTGCCAGCAGCTTAGAGGCTAGCGGGGGACATTCTGCTCGTCCGTTCTTC
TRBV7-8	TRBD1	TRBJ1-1	CASSAMTGGRAEAFF	TGTGCCAGCAGCGCCATGACAGGGGGGCGAGCTGAAGCTTTCTTT
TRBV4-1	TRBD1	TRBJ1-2	CASSQPGSTGGAGGYTF	TGCGCCAGCAGCCAGCCCGGTTCCACAGGGGGCGCAGGTGGCTACACCTTC
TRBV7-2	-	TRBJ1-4	CASSPSRGEKLFF	TGTGCCAGCAGCCCCAGTCGAGGTGAAAAACTGTTTTTT
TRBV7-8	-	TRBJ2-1	CASSPANQQFF	TGTGCCAGCAGCCCAGCGAATCAGCAGTTCTTC
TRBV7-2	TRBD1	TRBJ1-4	CASSFRDRGSNEKLFF	TGTGCCAGCAGCTTCCGGGACAGGGGGTCTAATGAAAAACTGTTTTTT
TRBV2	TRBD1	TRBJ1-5	CASSEMGTVMANQPQHF	TGTGCCAGCAGTGAAATGGGGACAGTGATGGCCAATCAGCCCCAGCATTTT
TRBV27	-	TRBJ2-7	CASSIHYQGNYEQYF	TGTGCCAGCAGTATTCACTACCAGGGGAACTACGAGCAGTACTTC
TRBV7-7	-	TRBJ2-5	CASSQYQETQYF	TGTGCTAGCAGCCAGTACCAAGAGACCCAGTACTTC
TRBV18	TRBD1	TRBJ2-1	CASSSTGGIYNEQFF	TGTGCCAGCTCCTCGACAGGGGGAATCTACAATGAGCAGTTCTTC
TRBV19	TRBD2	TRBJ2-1	CASSARGGSYNEQFF	TGTGCCAGTAGTGCTCGGGGGGGGTCCTACAATGAGCAGTTCTTC
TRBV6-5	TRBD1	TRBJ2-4	CASSPRQGEDIQYF	TGTGCCAGCAGTCCCCGACAGGGTGAGGACATTCAGTACTTC
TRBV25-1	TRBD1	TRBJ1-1	CAPFLGQGAEAFF	TGTGCCCCCTTCCTTGGACAGGGGGCTGAAGCTTTCTTT
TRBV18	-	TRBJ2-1	CASSRDTLTDEQFF	TGTGCCAGCTCACGGGACACATTAACGGATGAGCAGTTCTTC
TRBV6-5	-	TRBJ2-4	CASSSRGGAGNIQYF	TGTGCCAGCAGTTCCCGCGGAGGGGCGGGAAACATTCAGTACTTC
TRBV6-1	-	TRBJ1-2	CASRTDNYGYTF	TGTGCCAGCAGGACAGACAACTATGGCTACACCTTC